A selection of T cell receptor beta chains follows, all from one sample in a study of cytomegalovirus exposure and HLA in healthy donors. Repertoires were generated with immunoSEQ multiplex PCR, while TCRdb's copy carries only in-frame clones and drops some. Of some 190,000 clones listed, approximately 80% are singletons. Sequenced input: PBMCs. These receptors came from a man between 18 and 35 years old in good health and CMV-seronegative. The conserved cysteine and the conserved F or W are not part of the CDR3 here. Each record gives: J gene, V gene, CDR3 protein.

>TRBJ2-7|TRBV5-4
ASSPLEGLGEQY
>TRBJ2-5|TRBV20-1
SGGAETQY
>TRBJ2-3|TRBV2
ASSFQKQQGGKQY
>TRBJ2-3|TRBV6-1
ASTGGNTDTQY
>TRBJ1-5|TRBV27
ASSLSGSQPQH
>TRBJ2-7|TRBV7-9
ASSGSLPGPGEGIYEQY
>TRBJ2-5|TRBV9
ASTDRDRVPREQY
>TRBJ2-7|TRBV28
ASSLQHNRIFYEQY
>TRBJ2-7|TRBV10-3
AISRDSASYEQY
>TRBJ2-7|TRBV28
ASRAAMDEQY
>TRBJ1-1|TRBV28
ASNPGEQAF
>TRBJ2-7|TRBV7-4
ASSPRGEEWEQY
>TRBJ2-1|TRBV7-8
ASSFRSYNEQF
>TRBJ1-1|TRBV7-2
ASSFPLTGTNEAF
>TRBJ2-7|TRBV6-5
ASSYSGQGAYEQY
>TRBJ1-1|TRBV9
ASTPIISGSRNTEAF
>TRBJ2-4|TRBV7-2
ASSLAGHPTKNIQY
>TRBJ1-1|TRBV6-5
ASSYSGGRRAF
>TRBJ2-3|TRBV6-4
ASSDTPGQGDTQY
>TRBJ1-5|TRBV9
ASSVGGVLGGNQPQH